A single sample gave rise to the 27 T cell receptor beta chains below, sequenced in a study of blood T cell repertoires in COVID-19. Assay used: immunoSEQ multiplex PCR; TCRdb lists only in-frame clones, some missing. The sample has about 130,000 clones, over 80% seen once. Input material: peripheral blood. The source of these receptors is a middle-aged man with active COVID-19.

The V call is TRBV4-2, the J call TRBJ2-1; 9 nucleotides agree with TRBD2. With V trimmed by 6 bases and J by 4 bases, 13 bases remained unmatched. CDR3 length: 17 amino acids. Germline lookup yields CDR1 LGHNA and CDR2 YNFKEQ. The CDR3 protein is CASRTWPRGGLYNEQFF. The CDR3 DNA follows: TGTGCCAGCAGAACTTGGCCGCGGGGGGGCCTGTACAATGAGCAGTTCTTC.

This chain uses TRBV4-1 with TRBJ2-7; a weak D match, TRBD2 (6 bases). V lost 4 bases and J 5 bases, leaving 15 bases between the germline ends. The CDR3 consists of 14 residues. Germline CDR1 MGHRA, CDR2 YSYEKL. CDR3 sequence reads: CASSRGLLVNEQYF. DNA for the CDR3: TGCGCCAGCAGCCGGGGACTCCTGGTAAACGAGCAGTACTTC.

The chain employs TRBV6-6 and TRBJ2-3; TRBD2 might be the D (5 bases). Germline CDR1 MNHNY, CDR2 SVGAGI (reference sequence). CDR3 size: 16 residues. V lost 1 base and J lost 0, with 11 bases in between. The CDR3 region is CASSYLERLSTDTQYF. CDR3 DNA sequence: TGTGCCAGCAGTTACTTGGAGCGGCTGAGCACAGATACGCAGTATTTT.

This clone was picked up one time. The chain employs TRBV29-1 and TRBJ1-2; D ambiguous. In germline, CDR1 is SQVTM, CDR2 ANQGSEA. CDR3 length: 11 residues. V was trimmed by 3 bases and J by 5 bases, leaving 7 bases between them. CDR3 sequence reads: CSVESGYGYTF. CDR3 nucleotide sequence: TGCAGCGTTGAGTCCGGTTATGGCTACACCTTC.

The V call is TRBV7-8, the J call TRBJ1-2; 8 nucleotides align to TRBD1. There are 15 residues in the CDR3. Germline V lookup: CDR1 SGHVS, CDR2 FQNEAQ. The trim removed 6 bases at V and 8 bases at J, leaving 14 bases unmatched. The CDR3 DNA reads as TGTGCCAGCAGACTTACCCCAGGGGGCGAAGGGGGCTACACCTTC. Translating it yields CASRLTPGGEGGYTF.

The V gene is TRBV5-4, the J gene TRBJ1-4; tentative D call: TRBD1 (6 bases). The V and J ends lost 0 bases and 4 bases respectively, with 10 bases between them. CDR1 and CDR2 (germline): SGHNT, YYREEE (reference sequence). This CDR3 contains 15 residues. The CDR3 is CASSLGTGYNEKLFF. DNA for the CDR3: TGTGCCAGCAGCTTGGGCACAGGGTATAATGAAAAACTGTTTTTT.

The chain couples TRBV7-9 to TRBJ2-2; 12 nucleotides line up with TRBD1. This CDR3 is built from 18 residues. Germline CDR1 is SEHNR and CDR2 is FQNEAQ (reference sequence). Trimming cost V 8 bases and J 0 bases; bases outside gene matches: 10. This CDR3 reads CASFSGTGGGSNTGELFF. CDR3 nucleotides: TGTGCCAGCTTCTCCGGGACAGGGGGCGGGTCGAACACCGGGGAGCTGTTTTTT. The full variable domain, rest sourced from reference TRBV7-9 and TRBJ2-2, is DTGVSQNPRHKITKRGQNVTFRCDPISEHNRLYWYRQTLGQGPEFLTYFQNEAQLEKSRLLSDRFSAERPKGSFSTLEIQRTEQGDSAMYLCASFSGTGGGSNTGELFFGEGSRLTVL.

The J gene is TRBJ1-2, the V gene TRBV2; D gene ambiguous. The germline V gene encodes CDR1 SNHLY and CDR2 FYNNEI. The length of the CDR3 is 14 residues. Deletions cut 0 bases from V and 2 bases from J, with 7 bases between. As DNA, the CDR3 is TGTGCCAGCAGTGAAGCCCCTCGGAACTATGGCTACACCTTC. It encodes CASSEAPRNYGYTF.

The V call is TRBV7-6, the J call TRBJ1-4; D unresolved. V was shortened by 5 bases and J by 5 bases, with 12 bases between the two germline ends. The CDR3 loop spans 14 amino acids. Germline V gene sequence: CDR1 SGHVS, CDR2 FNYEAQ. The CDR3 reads CASSPRWANEKLFF. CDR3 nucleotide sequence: TGTGCCAGCAGCCCCCGGTGGGCAAATGAAAAACTGTTTTTT. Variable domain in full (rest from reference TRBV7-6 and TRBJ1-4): GAGVSQSPRYKVTKRGQDVALRCDPISGHVSLYWYRQALGQGPEFLTYFNYEAQQDKSGLPNDRFSAERPEGSISTLTIQRTEQRDSAMYRCASSPRWANEKLFFGSGTQLSVL.

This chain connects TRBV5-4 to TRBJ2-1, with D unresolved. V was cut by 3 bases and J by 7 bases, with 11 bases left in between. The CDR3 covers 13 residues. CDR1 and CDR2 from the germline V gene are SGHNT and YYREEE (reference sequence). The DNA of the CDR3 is TGTGCCAGCAGCTCCAAATTAGTGAATGAGCAGTTCTTC. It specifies CASSSKLVNEQFF.

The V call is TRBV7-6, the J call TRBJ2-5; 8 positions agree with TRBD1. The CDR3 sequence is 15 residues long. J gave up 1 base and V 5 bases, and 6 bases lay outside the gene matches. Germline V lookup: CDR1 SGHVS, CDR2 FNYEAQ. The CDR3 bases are TGTGCCAGCAGCCCGGGGGACAGGCCCCAAGAGACCCAGTACTTC. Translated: CASSPGDRPQETQYF.

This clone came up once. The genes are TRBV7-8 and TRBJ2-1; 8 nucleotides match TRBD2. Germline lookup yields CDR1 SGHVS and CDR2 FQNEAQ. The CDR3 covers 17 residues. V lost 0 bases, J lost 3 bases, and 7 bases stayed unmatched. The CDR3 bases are TGTGCCAGCAGCTTAGCTAGGGGCGGGGGGTACTACAATGAGCAGTTCTTC. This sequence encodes CASSLARGGGYYNEQFF.

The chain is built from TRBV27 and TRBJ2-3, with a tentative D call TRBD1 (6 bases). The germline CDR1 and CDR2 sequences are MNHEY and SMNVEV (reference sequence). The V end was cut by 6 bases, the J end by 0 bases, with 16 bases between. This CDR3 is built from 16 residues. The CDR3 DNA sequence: TGTGCCAGCAGCCGGGGACGGACAGCTAGCACAGATACGCAGTATTTT. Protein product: CASSRGRTASTDTQYF.

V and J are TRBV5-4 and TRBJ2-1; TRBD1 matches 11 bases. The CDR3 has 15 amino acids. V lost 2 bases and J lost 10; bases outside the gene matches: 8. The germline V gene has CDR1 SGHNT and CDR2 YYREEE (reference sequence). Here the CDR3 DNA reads TGTGCCAGCAGCTTAGCCGGGACAGGGGGTCGAGAGCAGTTCTTC. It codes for CASSLAGTGGREQFF.

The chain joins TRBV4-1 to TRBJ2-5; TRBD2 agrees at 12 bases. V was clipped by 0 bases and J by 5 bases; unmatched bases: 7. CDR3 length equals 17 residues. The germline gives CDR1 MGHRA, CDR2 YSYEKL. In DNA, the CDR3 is TGCGCCAGCAGCCAAGACCCGCTAGCGGGGGGGCACGAGACCCAGTACTTC. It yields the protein CASSQDPLAGGHETQYF.

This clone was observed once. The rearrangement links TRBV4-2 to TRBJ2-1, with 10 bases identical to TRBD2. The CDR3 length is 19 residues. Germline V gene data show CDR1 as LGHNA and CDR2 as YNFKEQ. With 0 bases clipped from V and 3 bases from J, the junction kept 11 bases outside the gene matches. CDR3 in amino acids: CASSQDVGRGLADYNEQFF. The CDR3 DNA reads TGTGCCAGCAGCCAAGATGTAGGGAGAGGACTAGCGGACTACAATGAGCAGTTCTTC.

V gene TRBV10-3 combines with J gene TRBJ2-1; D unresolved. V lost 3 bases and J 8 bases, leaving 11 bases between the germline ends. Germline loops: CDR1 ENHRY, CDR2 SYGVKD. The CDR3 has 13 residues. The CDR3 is CAISESSMYEQFF. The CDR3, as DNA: TGTGCCATCAGTGAATCGAGCATGTATGAGCAGTTCTTC.

The DNA of the CDR3 is TGTGCCAGCAGCCTATCCGGAGGAGGGCAGTACTTC. Encoded protein: CASSLSGGGQYF. V gene TRBV4-2 combines with J gene TRBJ2-7; maybe TRBD2 (5 bases). The V end lost 4 bases, the J end lost 9 bases, and 13 bases lay between the germline ends. The germline V gene encodes CDR1 LGHNA and CDR2 YNFKEQ. The CDR3 covers 12 residues.

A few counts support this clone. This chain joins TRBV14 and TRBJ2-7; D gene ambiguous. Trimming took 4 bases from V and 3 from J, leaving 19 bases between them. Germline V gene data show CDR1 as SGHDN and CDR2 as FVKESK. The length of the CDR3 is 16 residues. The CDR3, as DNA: TGTGCCAGCAGCCCCCTCCAGCGCCCTCTCATCTACGAGCAGTACTTC. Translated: CASSPLQRPLIYEQYF. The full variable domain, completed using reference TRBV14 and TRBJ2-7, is EAGVTQFPSHSVIEKGQTVTLRCDPISGHDNLYWYRRVMGKEIKFLLHFVKESKQDESGMPNNRFLAERTGGTYSTLKVQPAELEDSGVYFCASSPLQRPLIYEQYFGPGTRLTVT.

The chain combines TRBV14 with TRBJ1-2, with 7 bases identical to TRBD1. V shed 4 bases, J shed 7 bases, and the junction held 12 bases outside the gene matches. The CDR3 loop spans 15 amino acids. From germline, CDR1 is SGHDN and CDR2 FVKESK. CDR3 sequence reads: CASSPIRGAVSGYTF. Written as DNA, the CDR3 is TGTGCCAGCAGCCCCATCAGGGGGGCAGTTTCTGGCTACACCTTC.

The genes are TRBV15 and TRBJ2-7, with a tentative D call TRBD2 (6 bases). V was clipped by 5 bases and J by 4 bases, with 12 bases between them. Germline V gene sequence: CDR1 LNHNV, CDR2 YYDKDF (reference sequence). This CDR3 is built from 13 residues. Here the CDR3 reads CATSVEGRYEQYF. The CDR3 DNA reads TGTGCCACCAGCGTGGAGGGACGATACGAGCAGTACTTC. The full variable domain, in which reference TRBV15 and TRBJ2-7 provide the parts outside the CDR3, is DAMVIQNPRYQVTQFGKPVTLSCSQTLNHNVMYWYQQKSSQAPKLLFHYYDKDFNNEADTPDNFQSRRPNTSFCFLDIRSPGLGDTAMYLCATSVEGRYEQYFGPGTRLTVT.

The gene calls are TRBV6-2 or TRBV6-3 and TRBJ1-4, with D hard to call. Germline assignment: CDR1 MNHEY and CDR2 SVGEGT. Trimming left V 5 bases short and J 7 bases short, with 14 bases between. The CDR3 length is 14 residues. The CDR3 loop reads CASSAAGIFEKLFF. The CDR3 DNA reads TGTGCCAGCAGTGCCGCGGGTATCTTTGAAAAACTGTTTTTT.

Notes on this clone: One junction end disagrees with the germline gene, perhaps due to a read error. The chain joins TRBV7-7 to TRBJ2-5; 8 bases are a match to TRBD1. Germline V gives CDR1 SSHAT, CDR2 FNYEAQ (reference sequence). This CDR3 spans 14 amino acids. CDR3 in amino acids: CASSLGQGQETQYF. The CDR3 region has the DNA TGTGCTAGCAGCTTAGGACAGGGTCAAGAGACCCAGTACTTC.

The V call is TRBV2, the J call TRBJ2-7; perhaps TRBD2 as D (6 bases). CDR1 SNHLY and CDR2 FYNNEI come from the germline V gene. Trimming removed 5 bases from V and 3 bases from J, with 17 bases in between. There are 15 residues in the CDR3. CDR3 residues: CASSPRQAGSYEQYF. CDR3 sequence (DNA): TGTGCCAGCAGTCCCAGGCAGGCCGGGAGCTACGAGCAGTACTTC.

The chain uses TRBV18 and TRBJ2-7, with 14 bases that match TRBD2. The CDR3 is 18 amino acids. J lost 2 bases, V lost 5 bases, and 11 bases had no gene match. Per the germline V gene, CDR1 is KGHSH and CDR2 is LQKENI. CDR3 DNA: TGTGCCAGCTCAACCTTGGGACTAGCGGGGGTGCTCACCTACGAGCAGTACTTC. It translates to CASSTLGLAGVLTYEQYF.

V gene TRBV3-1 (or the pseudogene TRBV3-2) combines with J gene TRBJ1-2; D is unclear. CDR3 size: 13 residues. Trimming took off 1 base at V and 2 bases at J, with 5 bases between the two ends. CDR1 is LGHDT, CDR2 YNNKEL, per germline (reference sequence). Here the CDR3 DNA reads TGTGCCAGCAGCCAAGGGCGGAACTATGGCTACACCTTC. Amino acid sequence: CASSQGRNYGYTF.

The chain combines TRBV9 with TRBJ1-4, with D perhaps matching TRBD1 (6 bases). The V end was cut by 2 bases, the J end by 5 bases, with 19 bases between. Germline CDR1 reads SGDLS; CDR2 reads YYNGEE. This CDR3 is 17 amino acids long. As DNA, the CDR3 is TGTGCCAGCAGCGTTGGGGGCTTGGACAGCCGAAATGAAAAACTGTTTTTT. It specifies CASSVGGLDSRNEKLFF.